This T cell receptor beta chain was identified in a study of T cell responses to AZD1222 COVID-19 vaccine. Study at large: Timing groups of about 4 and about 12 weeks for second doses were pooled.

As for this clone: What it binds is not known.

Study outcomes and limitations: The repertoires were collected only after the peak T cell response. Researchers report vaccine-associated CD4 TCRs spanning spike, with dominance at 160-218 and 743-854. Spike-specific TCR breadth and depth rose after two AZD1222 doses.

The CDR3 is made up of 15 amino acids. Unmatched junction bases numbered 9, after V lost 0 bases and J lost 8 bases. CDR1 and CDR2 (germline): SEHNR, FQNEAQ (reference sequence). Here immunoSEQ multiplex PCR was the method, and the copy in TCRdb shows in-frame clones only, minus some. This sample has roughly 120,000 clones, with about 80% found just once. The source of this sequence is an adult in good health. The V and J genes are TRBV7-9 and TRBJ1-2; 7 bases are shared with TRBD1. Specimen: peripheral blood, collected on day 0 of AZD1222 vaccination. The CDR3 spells CASSLATPGGRGYTF. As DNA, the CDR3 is TGTGCCAGCAGCTTAGCGACCCCAGGGGGACGGGGCTACACCTTC.